This TCR beta chain appears in the sequencing data of a study of T cells in localized non-small cell lung cancer. Study-wide results and caveats: The appearance of a median approximately 60 of the top 100 tumor clones was seen in adjacent lung. Among blood samples, higher T cell density accompanied longer overall survival. Measurement of T cell clonality placed uninvolved adjacent lung highest, above the level in tumor.

The CDR3 length is 12 residues. Trimming stripped 0 bases from V and 8 bases from J, with 7 bases between. Germline CDR1 MNHNS, CDR2 SASEGT. As to this clone: The antigen is not known.

This table comes from immunoSEQ multiplex PCR, and its TCRdb copy is limited to in-frame clones, with some not included. This table has around 40,000 clones, more than 75% appearing once. The clonotype comes from a man aged 40-75 years with stage I lung adenocarcinoma. This chain connects TRBV6-1 to TRBJ1-2, with D unresolved. The sample in question was peripheral blood, obtained before any cancer treatment. CDR3 residues: CASSEAFGGYTF. The DNA of the CDR3 is TGTGCCAGCAGTGAAGCATTTGGGGGCTACACCTTC.